The sequence of this TCR beta chain was determined in a study of OX40 agonist ivuxolimab in advanced cancers. Study-level information: Prior therapy, whether anti-PD-1, anti-PD-L1 or anti-CTLA-4, was allowed, and less than 45% had some. Partial responses were achieved by three patients, one with hepatocellular carcinoma and two with cutaneous melanoma.

Study-wide findings and caveats: Normalized T-cell clonal expansion was also low in some nonresponders.

The table came from immunoSEQ multiplex PCR; TCRdb's copy has only in-frame clones and leaves some out. This table holds 90,000 to 120,000 clones, approximately 90% found once. On this clone itself: Antigen unknown.

The study sampled blood at baseline, cycle 4 day 1, and cycle 7 day 1. V lost 8 bases and J 2 bases, leaving 17 bases between the germline ends. Germline V gene data show CDR1 as LNHDA and CDR2 as SQIVND (reference sequence). The CDR3 runs to 15 residues. The chain is built from TRBV19 and TRBJ2-3; D is possibly TRBD2 (6 bases). The sequence derives from an adult with an advanced solid tumor such as melanoma, head and neck, liver or kidney cancer. The specimen was CD4+ or CD8+ T cells sorted from blood, collected in a trial of the OX40 agonist ivuxolimab. CDR3 coding DNA: TGTGCCAGTTCGTCTCGGACTACAACCACAGATACGCAGTATTTT. Translation gives CASSSRTTTTDTQYF.